This TCR beta chain was identified in a study of blood T cell repertoires in COVID-19. Profiling relied on immunoSEQ multiplex PCR, and the TCRdb table lists in-frame clones only, not all of them. The sample lists some 120,000 clones; 87% were seen once. The CDR3 spans 14 residues. From germline, CDR1 is KGHSH and CDR2 LQKENI. Trimming removed 1 base at V and 10 bases at J, with 14 bases between. Input material: peripheral blood. The TCR sequence derives from an older woman with acute or convalescent COVID-19. The rearrangement joins TRBV18 to TRBJ1-5; no definite D call. The DNA of the CDR3 is TGTGCCAGCTCACCACAGGGAGAGTTGGGTCCCCAGCATTTT. It encodes CASSPQGELGPQHF.